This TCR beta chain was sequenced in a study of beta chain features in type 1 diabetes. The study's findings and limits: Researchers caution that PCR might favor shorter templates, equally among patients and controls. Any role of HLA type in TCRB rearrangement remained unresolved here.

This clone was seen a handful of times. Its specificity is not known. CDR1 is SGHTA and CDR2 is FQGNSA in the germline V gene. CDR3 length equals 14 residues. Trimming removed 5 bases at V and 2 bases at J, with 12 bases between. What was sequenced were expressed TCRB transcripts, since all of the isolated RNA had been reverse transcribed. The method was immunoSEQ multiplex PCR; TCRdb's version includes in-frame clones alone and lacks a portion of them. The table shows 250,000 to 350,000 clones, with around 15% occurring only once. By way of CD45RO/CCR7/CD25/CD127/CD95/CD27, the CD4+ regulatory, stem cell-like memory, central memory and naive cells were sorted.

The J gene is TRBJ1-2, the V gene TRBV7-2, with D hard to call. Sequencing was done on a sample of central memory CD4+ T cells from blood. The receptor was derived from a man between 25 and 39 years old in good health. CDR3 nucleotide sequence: TGTGCCAGCAGCCGCGGACCTCGCAACTATGGCTACACCTTC. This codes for CASSRGPRNYGYTF.